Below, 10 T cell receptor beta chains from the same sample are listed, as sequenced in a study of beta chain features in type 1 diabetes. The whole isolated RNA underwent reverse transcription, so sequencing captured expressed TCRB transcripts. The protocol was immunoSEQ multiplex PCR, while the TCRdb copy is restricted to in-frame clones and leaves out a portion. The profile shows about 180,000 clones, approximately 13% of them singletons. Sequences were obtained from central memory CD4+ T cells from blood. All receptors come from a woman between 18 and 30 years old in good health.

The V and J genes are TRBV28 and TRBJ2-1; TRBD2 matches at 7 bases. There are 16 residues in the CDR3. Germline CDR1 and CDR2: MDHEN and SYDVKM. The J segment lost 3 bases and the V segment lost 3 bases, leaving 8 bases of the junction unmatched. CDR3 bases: TGTGCCAGCAGTTTCTTAGTCGGCGGGAGCTACAATGAGCAGTTCTTC. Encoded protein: CASSFLVGGSYNEQFF.

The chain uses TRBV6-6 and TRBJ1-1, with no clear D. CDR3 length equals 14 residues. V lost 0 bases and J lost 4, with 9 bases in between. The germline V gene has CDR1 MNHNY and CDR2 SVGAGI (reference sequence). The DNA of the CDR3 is TGTGCCAGCAGTTACTCGACAACATCCACTGAAGCTTTCTTT. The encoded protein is CASSYSTTSTEAFF.

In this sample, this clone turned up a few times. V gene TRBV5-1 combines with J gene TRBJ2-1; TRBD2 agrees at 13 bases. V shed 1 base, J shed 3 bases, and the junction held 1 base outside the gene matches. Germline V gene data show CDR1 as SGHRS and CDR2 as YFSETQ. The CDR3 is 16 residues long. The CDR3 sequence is CASSLRTSGSYNEQFF. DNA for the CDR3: TGCGCCAGCAGCTTGAGGACTAGCGGGAGCTACAATGAGCAGTTCTTC.

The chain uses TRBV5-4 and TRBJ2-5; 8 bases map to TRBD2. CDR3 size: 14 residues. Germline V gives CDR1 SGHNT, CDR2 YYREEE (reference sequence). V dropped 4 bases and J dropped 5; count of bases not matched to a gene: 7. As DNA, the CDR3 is TGTGCCAGCAGCGTAAAGACGGGGGGGGAGACCCAGTACTTC. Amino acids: CASSVKTGGETQYF.

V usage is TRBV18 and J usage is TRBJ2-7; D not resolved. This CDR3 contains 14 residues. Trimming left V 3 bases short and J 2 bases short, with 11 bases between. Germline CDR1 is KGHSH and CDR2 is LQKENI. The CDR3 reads CASSPSHGAYEQYF. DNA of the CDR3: TGTGCCAGCTCACCGAGCCACGGAGCCTACGAGCAGTACTTC.

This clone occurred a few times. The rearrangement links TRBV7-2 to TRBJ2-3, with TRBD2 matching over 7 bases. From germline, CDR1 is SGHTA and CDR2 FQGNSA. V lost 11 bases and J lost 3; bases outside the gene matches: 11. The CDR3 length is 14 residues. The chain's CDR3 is CAGKPSGTTDTQYF. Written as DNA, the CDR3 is TGTGCCGGCAAGCCTAGCGGAACTACAGATACGCAGTATTTT. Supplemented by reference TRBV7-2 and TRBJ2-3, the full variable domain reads GAGVSQSPSNKVTEKGKDVELRCDPISGHTALYWYRQSLGQGLEFLIYFQGNSAPDKSGLPSDRFSAERTGGSVSTLTIQRTQQEDSAVYLCAGKPSGTTDTQYFGPGTRLTVL.

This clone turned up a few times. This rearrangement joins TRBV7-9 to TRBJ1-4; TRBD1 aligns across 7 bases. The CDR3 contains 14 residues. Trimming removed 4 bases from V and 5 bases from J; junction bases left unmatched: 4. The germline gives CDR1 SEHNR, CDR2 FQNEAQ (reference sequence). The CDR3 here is CASSSLTGNEKLFF. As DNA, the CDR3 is TGTGCCAGCAGCTCGCTGACAGGGAATGAAAAACTGTTTTTT.

The CDR3 DNA is TGCGCCAGCACCTATGGACTGACGAACACCGGGGAGCTGTTTTTT. Its protein product is CASTYGLTNTGELFF. V is TRBV5-1 and J is TRBJ2-2; weak D call: TRBD2 (5 bases). Germline CDR1 and CDR2: SGHRS and YFSETQ. Trimming shortened V by 6 bases and J by 0 bases, and 12 bases separated the two germline ends. CDR3 length: 15 residues.

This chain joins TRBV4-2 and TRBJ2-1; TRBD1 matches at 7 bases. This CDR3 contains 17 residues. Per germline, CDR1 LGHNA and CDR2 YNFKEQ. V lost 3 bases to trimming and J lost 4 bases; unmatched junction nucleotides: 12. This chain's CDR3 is CASSQSGTARGYNEQFF. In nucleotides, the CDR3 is TGTGCCAGCAGCCAGTCCGGGACAGCCAGGGGATACAATGAGCAGTTCTTC.

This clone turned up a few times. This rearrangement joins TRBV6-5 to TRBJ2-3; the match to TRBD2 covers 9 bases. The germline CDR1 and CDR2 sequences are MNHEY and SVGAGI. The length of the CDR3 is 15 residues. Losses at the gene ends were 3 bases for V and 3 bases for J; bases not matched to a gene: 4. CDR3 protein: CASSYSGSVTDTQYF. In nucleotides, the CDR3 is TGTGCCAGCAGTTATAGCGGGAGTGTGACAGATACGCAGTATTTT.